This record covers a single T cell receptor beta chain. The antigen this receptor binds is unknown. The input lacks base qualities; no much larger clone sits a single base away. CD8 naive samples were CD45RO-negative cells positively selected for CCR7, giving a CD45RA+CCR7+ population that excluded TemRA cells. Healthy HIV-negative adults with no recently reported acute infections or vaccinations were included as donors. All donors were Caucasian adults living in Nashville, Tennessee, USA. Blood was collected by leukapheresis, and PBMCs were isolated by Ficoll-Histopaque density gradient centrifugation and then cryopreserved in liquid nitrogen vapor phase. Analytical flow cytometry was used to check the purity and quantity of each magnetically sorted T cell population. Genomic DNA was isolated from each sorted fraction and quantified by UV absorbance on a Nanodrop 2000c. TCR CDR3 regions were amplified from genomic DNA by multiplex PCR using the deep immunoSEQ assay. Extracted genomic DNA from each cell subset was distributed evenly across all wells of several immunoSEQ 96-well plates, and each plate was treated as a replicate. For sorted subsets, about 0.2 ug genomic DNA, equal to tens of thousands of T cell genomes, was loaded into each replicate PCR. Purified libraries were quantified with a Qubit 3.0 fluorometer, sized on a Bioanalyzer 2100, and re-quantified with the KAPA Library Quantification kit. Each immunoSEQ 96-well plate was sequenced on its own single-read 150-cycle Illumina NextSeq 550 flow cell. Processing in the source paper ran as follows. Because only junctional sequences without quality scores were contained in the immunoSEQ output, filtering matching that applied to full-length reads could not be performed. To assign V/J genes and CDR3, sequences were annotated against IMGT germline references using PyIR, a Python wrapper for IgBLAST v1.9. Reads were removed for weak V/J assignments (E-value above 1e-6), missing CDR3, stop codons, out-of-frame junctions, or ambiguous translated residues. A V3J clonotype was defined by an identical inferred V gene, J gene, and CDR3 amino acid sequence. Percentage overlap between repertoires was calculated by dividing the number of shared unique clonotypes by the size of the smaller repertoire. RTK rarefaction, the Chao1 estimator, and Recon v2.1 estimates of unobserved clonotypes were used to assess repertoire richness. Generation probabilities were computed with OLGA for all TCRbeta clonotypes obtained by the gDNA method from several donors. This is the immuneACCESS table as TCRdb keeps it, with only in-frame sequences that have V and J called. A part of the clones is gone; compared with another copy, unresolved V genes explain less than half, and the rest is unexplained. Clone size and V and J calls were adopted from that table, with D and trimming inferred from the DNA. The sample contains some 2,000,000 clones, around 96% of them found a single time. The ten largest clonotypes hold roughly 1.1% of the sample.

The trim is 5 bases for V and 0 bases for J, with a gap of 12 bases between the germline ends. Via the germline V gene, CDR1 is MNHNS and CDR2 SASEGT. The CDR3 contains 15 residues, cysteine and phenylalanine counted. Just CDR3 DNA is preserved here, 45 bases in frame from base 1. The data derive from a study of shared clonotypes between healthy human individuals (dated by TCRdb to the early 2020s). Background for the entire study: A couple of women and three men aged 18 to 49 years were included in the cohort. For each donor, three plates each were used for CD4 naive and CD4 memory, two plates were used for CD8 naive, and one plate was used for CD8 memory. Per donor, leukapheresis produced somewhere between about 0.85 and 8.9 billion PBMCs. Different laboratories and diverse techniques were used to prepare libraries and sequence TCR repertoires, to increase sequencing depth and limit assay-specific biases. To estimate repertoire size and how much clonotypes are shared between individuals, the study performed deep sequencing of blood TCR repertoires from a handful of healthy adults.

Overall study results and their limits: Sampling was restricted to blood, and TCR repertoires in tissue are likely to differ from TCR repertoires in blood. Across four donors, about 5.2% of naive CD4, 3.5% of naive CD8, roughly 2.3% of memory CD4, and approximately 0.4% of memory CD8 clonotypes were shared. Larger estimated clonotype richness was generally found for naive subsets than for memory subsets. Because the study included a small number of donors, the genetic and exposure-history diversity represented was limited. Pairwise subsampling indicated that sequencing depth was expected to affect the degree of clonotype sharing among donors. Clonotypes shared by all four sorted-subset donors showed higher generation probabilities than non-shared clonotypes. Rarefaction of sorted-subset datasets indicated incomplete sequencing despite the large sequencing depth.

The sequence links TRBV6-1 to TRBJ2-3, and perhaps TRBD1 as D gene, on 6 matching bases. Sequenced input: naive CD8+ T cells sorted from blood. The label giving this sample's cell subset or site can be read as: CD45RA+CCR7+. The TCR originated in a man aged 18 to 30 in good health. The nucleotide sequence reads TGTGCCAGCAGTCCCTGGACAGCTAGCACAGATACGCAGTATTTT. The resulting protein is CASSPWTASTDTQYF.